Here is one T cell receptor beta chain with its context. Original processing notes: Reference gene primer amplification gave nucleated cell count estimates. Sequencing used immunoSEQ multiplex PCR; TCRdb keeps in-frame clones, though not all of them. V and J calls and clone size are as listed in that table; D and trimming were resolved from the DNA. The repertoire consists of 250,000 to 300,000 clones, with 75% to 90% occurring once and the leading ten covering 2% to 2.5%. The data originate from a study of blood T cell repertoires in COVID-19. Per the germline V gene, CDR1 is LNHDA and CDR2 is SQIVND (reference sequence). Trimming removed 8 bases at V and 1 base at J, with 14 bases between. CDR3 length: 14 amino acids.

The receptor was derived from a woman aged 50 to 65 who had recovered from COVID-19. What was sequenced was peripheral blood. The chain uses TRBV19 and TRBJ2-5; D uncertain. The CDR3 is CASRLRHTQETQYF. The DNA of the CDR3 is TGTGCCAGTCGTTTGCGACATACCCAAGAGACCCAGTACTTC.